Presented here are 29 T cell receptor beta chains from one specimen sequenced in a study of T cell repertoires in cytomegalovirus infection. Which antigens these TCRs recognize remains unknown. TCRdb ran MiXCR on the reads and lists one entry per CDR3 protein. The data show about 900,000 distinct CDR3 sequences, with less than 40% seen just once and more than 13% held by the top ten. Sequencing was performed on cultured CD8+ T cells from PBMCs, taken from culture after CMV antigen stimulation. The origin of the receptors is a human donor in good health (CMV status not recorded). Some clones in this sample may be carry-over from other donors' samples.

This clonotype was picked up many times. V usage is TRBV2 and J usage is TRBJ1-4, with unresolved D. Germline assignment: CDR1 SNHLY and CDR2 FYNNEI. The CDR3 sequence is 15 residues long. Between the trimmed V and J ends, which lost 6 bases and 0 bases, there was a span of 11 bases. In DNA form, the CDR3 reads TGTGCCAGCAGGGCTTCGCGAGCAACTAATGAAAAACTGTTTTTT. This codes for CASRASRATNEKLFF.

This clonotype showed up just a few times. This chain links TRBV6-6 with TRBJ1-2, with TRBD1 as a possible D gene (5 bases). V lost 8 bases, J lost 9 bases, and 16 bases lay in between. The CDR3 extends over 12 amino acids. Germline assignment: CDR1 MNHNY and CDR2 SVGAGI (reference sequence). The CDR3 loop reads CASQTGLHSYTF. CDR3 DNA sequence: TGTGCCAGCCAAACAGGCCTCCACAGCTACACCTTC.

This clonotype was seen only a few times. The CDR3 reads CASSEGRGRDGYTF. CDR3 DNA: TGTGCCAGCAGTGAAGGCAGGGGGCGGGATGGCTACACCTTC. The chain combines TRBV6-1 with TRBJ1-2; 8 bases agree with TRBD1. Germline loops: CDR1 MNHNS, CDR2 SASEGT. This CDR3 is 14 amino acids long. V shed 1 base, J shed 6 bases, and the junction held 4 bases outside the gene matches.

This clonotype has more than one count but fewer than ten. V gene TRBV12-5 combines with J gene TRBJ1-1, with 7 bases aligning to TRBD1. CDR3 length: 14 amino acids. CDR1 and CDR2 from the germline V gene are LGHNT and FRNRAP. V lost 5 bases, J lost 6 bases, and 9 bases stayed unmatched. The CDR3 DNA is TGTGCTAGTGGTCCCACAGGGGCGGGAGCTGAAGCTTTCTTT. It is translated as CASGPTGAGAEAFF. Full variable domain (outside the CDR3, taken from reference TRBV12-5 and TRBJ1-1): DARVTQTPRHKVTEMGQEVTMRCQPILGHNTVFWYRQTMMQGLELLAYFRNRAPLDDSGMPKDRFSAEMPDATLATLKIQPSEPRDSAVYFCASGPTGAGAEAFFGQGTRLTVV.

This clonotype was seen only a few times. This chain uses TRBV10-2 with TRBJ2-5, with 10 bases aligning to TRBD1. CDR1 and CDR2 (germline): WSHSY, SAAADI. The V gene end was trimmed by 8 bases and the J gene end by 5 bases; junction bases not matched to a gene: 5. The CDR3 runs 13 residues. DNA for the CDR3: TGCGCCAGCTTGGGGACAGGGGACGAGACCCAGTACTTC. It specifies CASLGTGDETQYF.

This clonotype was seen repeatedly, ten times or more. The V and J genes are TRBV6-1 and TRBJ1-4; possible D gene TRBD1, 5 bases. The germline gives CDR1 MNHNS, CDR2 SASEGT. The germline V and J ends were trimmed by 3 bases and 0 bases, with 29 bases remaining between them. The CDR3 is 22 residues long. The CDR3 protein is CASSELVYGAATNKATNEKLFF. DNA of the CDR3: TGTGCCAGCAGTGAGTTGGTGTACGGGGCGGCTACAAACAAAGCAACTAATGAAAAACTGTTTTTT.

The chain is built from TRBV27 and TRBJ1-2; D is perhaps TRBD1 (5 bases). CDR3 length equals 15 residues. Germline-derived CDR1 and CDR2 are MNHEY and SMNVEV (reference sequence). V lost 6 bases to trimming and J lost 4 bases, with 18 bases between them. The CDR3 protein is CASSPRDVGGYGYTF. CDR3 DNA sequence: TGTGCCAGCAGCCCCCGGGATGTGGGGGGCTATGGCTACACCTTC.

Comment on this clonotype: Relative to the germline gene, one junction end is altered; a read error may explain this. The genes are TRBV7-2 and TRBJ1-2; D remains ambiguous. Germline-derived CDR1 and CDR2 are SGHTA and FQGNSA. The CDR3 has 14 residues. The CDR3 DNA reads TGTGCCAGCAGCTTAGAAGACACCTATTATGACTACACCTTC. Its translation: CASSLEDTYYDYTF.

The table lists this clonotype with a few counts. V is TRBV6-2 or TRBV6-3 and J is TRBJ1-5; D uncertain. From germline, CDR1 is MNHEY and CDR2 SVGEGT. This CDR3 is built from 17 residues. Trimming cost V 0 bases and J 0 bases, with 12 bases left between them. Written as DNA, the CDR3 is TGTGCCAGCAGTTACTCTGTATTCGAATATAGCAATCAGCCCCAGCATTTT. This sequence encodes CASSYSVFEYSNQPQHF.

The CDR3 DNA reads TGTGCCAGCACCTTAGGACAGGGTTCCTCTGGCTACACCTTC. Its protein is CASTLGQGSSGYTF. The chain is built from TRBV12-3 or TRBV12-4 and TRBJ1-2, with 8 bases fitting TRBD1. CDR3 length: 14 residues. V shed 7 bases and J 7 bases; nucleotides not matched to a gene: 11.

There are a few counts of this clonotype. The gene calls are TRBV27 and TRBJ1-4, with 7 bases lining up with TRBD1. The J segment lost 2 bases and the V segment lost 5 bases, leaving 2 bases of the junction unmatched. CDR3 length: 14 amino acids. Germline assignment: CDR1 MNHEY and CDR2 SMNVEV (reference sequence). CDR3: CASSTTGTNEKLFF. CDR3 coding DNA: TGTGCCAGCAGTACGACAGGGACTAATGAAAAACTGTTTTTT. Complete variable domain (other parts from reference TRBV27 and TRBJ1-4): EAQVTQNPRYLITVTGKKLTVTCSQNMNHEYMSWYRQDPGLGLRQIYYSMNVEVTDKGDVPEGYKVSRKEKRNFPLILESPSPNQTSLYFCASSTTGTNEKLFFGSGTQLSVL.

The sample holds a few counts of this clonotype. J is TRBJ1-6 and V is TRBV2; D gene uncertain. The CDR3 covers 12 residues. The V gene's germline CDR1 is SNHLY and CDR2 FYNNEI. V was clipped by 6 bases and J by 4 bases, with 4 bases between them. Here the CDR3 DNA reads TGTGCCAGCAGCGCGTATAATTCACCCCTCCACTTT. This gives the protein CASSAYNSPLHF.

The gene calls are TRBV24-1 and TRBJ2-1; TRBD1 matches 7 bases. Germline CDR1 reads KGHDR; CDR2 reads SFDVKD. J gave up 8 bases and V 5 bases, and 8 bases lay outside the gene matches. The CDR3 contains 14 residues. The CDR3 protein is CATSALQGSHEQFF. DNA of the CDR3: TGTGCCACCAGTGCCTTACAGGGGAGCCATGAGCAGTTCTTC.

The rearrangement uses TRBV13 and TRBJ1-1; a weak D match, TRBD1 (5 bases). This CDR3 has 15 residues. Trimming shortened V by 4 bases and J by 2 bases, and 14 bases separated the two germline ends. Germline-derived CDR1 and CDR2 are PRHDT and FYEKMQ (reference sequence). The DNA of the CDR3 is TGTGCCAGCAGCTCGCGGGACCTGGGAAACACTGAAGCTTTCTTT. This translates into CASSSRDLGNTEAFF. Full variable domain (rest looked up from reference TRBV13 and TRBJ1-1): AAGVIQSPRHLIKEKRETATLKCYPIPRHDTVYWYQQGPGQDPQFLISFYEKMQSDKGSIPDRFSAQQFSDYHSELNMSSLELGDSALYFCASSSRDLGNTEAFFGQGTRLTVV.

This clonotype has just a few counts. J is TRBJ2-3 and V is TRBV12-3 or TRBV12-4, with TRBD1 matching over 9 bases. J lost 5 bases, V lost 5 bases, and 11 bases had no gene match. The CDR3 contains 16 residues. DNA for the CDR3: TGTGCCAGCAGTCCCTTAACAGGGGGCGCGGAAGATACGCAGTATTTT. This gives the protein CASSPLTGGAEDTQYF.

The rearrangement links TRBV6-1 to TRBJ1-1, with TRBD1 matching over 11 bases. The CDR3 covers 15 residues. Germline-derived CDR1 and CDR2 are MNHNS and SASEGT. V shed 5 bases, J shed 10 bases, and the junction held 12 bases outside the gene matches. As DNA, the CDR3 is TGTGCCAGCAGTCACTGGACAGGGGGCGGAGTCGGAGCTTTCTTT. Translation gives CASSHWTGGGVGAFF.

This clonotype has only a few counts. The chain recombines TRBV27 with TRBJ1-4; TRBD1 aligns across 9 bases. In germline, CDR1 is MNHEY, CDR2 SMNVEV (reference sequence). Losses at the gene ends were 9 bases for V and 8 bases for J; bases not matched to a gene: 7. This CDR3 contains 13 residues. CDR3 DNA sequence: TGTGCCAGTAGAGACAGGGGGGGCGAAAAACTGTTTTTT. This codes for CASRDRGGEKLFF.

This clonotype has at least ten counts. This rearrangement joins TRBV7-9 to TRBJ2-7; 7 bases align to TRBD2. The CDR3 sequence is 12 residues long. Unmatched junction bases numbered 2, after V lost 3 bases and J lost 6 bases. Per germline, CDR1 SEHNR and CDR2 FQNEAQ (reference sequence). In DNA, the CDR3 is TGTGCCAGCAGCTTGGGGGGGTCCGAGCAGTACTTC. Encoded protein: CASSLGGSEQYF.

The chain carries TRBV6-1 and TRBJ2-1; 8 bases align to TRBD2. The V gene's germline CDR1 is MNHNS and CDR2 SASEGT. The V and J ends lost 7 bases and 6 bases, in that order; junction bases with no gene match: 17. This CDR3 contains 17 residues. CDR3 coding DNA: TGTGCCAGCACTCGGAGCGGGGGTACCTCCTCCCGCAATGAGCAGTTCTTC. Its protein is CASTRSGGTSSRNEQFF.

The chain uses TRBV12-3 or TRBV12-4 and TRBJ1-1; D remains unclear. Deletions cut 2 bases from V and 1 base from J, with 8 bases between. CDR3 length: 14 residues. For the CDR3, the DNA is TGTGCCAGCAGTTTAACGTCGACGAACACTGAAGCTTTCTTT. Protein: CASSLTSTNTEAFF.

This clonotype appeared a few times. V gene TRBV7-8 combines with J gene TRBJ1-2; 10 nucleotides agree with TRBD1. The V gene's germline CDR1 is SGHVS and CDR2 FQNEAQ. Trimming took 5 bases from V and 3 from J; bases not matched to a gene: 9. CDR3 length: 16 amino acids. CDR3 residues: CASSLTPTGGYYGYTF. The CDR3 nucleotides are TGTGCCAGCAGCCTGACCCCGACAGGGGGCTACTATGGCTACACCTTC.

A note on this clonotype: This clone may be a read error of a much larger clone one base away. The rearrangement links TRBV7-2 to TRBJ2-7, with 8 bases that match TRBD1. The CDR3 is made up of 15 amino acids. Germline V gene lookup returns CDR1 SGHTA and CDR2 FQGNSA. This chain's CDR3 is CASCLGGQGTYEQYF. In DNA form, the CDR3 reads TGTGCCAGCTGCTTAGGTGGACAGGGAACCTACGAGCAGTACTTC.

At least ten counts were recorded for this clonotype. V is TRBV7-2 and J is TRBJ1-1; D perhaps matches TRBD1 (5 bases). Trimming took off 5 bases at V and 3 bases at J, with 19 bases between the two ends. Germline lookup yields CDR1 SGHTA and CDR2 FQGNSA. This CDR3 region has 16 residues. CDR3 loop: CASSLWVGRLDTEAFF. Written as DNA, the CDR3 is TGTGCCAGCAGCCTGTGGGTGGGGCGTCTTGACACTGAAGCTTTCTTT.

The V and J genes are TRBV7-9 and TRBJ2-5, with D tentatively TRBD1 (5 bases). The CDR3 has 17 amino acids. Trimming cost V 1 base and J 2 bases, with 17 bases left between them. Germline loops: CDR1 SEHNR, CDR2 FQNEAQ (reference sequence). The DNA for the CDR3 is TGTGCCAGCAGCTTAGGTCTCGTGGCAGGGCTTCAAGAGACCCAGTACTTC. It translates to CASSLGLVAGLQETQYF.

A single count supports this clonotype. The chain links TRBV9 to TRBJ2-7; 7 nucleotides agree with TRBD2. The germline V gene has CDR1 SGDLS and CDR2 YYNGEE. V shed 0 bases and J 1 base; nucleotides not matched to a gene: 7. The CDR3 spans 16 residues. The DNA of the CDR3 is TGTGCCAGCAGCGTAGCTACTGGACTAGGTTCCTACGAGCAGTACTTC. Its translation: CASSVATGLGSYEQYF.

The chain combines TRBV15 with TRBJ2-5; 7 nucleotides match TRBD2. The CDR3 has 15 amino acids. Germline CDR1 and CDR2: LNHNV and YYDKDF (reference sequence). V was clipped by 0 bases and J by 1 base; unmatched bases: 2. The CDR3 region is CATSRDGGVQETQYF. CDR3 bases: TGTGCCACCAGCAGAGATGGGGGGGTCCAAGAGACCCAGTACTTC.

The CDR3 protein is CASPSTKSNTEAFF. The CDR3 DNA is TGTGCCAGCCCCTCCACAAAATCGAACACTGAAGCTTTCTTT. The J gene is TRBJ1-1, the V gene TRBV7-3; the D is unclear. The CDR3 totals 14 residues. Germline V gene data show CDR1 as SGHTA and CDR2 as FQGTGA. V was clipped by 8 bases and J by 1 base, with 14 bases between them.

The V call is TRBV2, the J call TRBJ2-2; the match to TRBD2 covers 14 bases. In germline, CDR1 is SNHLY, CDR2 FYNNEI. With V trimmed by 4 bases and J by 4 bases, 2 bases remained unmatched. The length of the CDR3 is 16 residues. The CDR3 DNA follows: TGTGCCAGCAGTGGACTAGCGGGGGGGCGCACCGGGGAGCTGTTTTTT. This gives the protein CASSGLAGGRTGELFF.

This clonotype occurred once. The chain combines TRBV6-2 or TRBV6-3 with TRBJ2-3; D is undetermined. V shed 0 bases and J shed 6 bases, with 13 bases lying between them. CDR3 size: 15 residues. Looked up from germline, CDR1 is MNHEY and CDR2 is SVGEGT. The CDR3 loop reads CASSYSKVVGDTQYF. The CDR3 DNA reads TGTGCCAGCAGTTACTCGAAGGTAGTTGGTGATACGCAGTATTTT.